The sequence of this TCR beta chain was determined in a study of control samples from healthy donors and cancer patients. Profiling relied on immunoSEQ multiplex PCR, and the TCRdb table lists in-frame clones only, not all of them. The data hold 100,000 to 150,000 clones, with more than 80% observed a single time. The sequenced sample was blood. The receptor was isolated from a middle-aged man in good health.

The CDR3 sequence: CASRNPRQGNTEAFF. The CDR3 DNA follows: TGTGCCAGCAGAAACCCTAGACAGGGGAACACTGAAGCTTTCTTT. This rearrangement joins TRBV6-5 to TRBJ1-1, with 7 bases that match TRBD1. Unmatched junction bases numbered 8, after V lost 6 bases and J lost 1 base. CDR1 is MNHEY, CDR2 SVGAGI, per germline. The CDR3 consists of 15 residues.